This T cell receptor (beta chain) comes out of a study of CD8 T cells in ankylosing spondylitis. In this sample, this clonotype turned up many times. Its antigen is undetermined. In making TCR beta libraries, quantitative 5'-RACE with molecular barcodes was used. From the 5' RACE reads, TCRdb called clonotypes with MiXCR, one entry per CDR3 protein. The sample holds some 180,000 distinct CDR3 sequences; about 18% are singletons and the top ten take roughly 4.5%. The study, taken as a whole, reports: Apparently characteristic of ankylosing spondylitis blood was a TCR beta motif (about 8 highly homologous variants).

The CDR3 runs 13 residues. The germline CDR1 and CDR2 sequences are ENHRY and SYGVKD. V was pared by 4 bases and J by 3 bases, with 3 bases of the junction left unmatched. Sequencing used blood, either unsorted or a sorted T cell fraction (not recorded which). This sequence joins TRBV10-3 and TRBJ2-7; 7 positions match TRBD1. The receptor's source is a male donor aged 5-29 years with ankylosing spondylitis or in good health (not recorded which). CDR3 amino acids: CAISATGDYEQYF. Here the CDR3 DNA reads TGTGCCATCAGTGCTACAGGGGACTACGAGCAGTACTTC.